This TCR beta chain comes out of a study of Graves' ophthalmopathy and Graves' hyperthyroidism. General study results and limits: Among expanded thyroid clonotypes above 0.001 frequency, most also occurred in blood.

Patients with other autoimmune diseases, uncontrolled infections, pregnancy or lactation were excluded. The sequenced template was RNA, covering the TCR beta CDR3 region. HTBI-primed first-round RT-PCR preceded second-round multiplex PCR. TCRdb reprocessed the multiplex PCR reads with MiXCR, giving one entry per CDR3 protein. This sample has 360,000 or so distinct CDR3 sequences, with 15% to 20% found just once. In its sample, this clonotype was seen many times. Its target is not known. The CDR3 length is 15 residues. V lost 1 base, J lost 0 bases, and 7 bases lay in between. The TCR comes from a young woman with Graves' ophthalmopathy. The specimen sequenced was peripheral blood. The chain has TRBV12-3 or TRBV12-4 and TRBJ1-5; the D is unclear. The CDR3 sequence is CASSLGGNSNQPQHF. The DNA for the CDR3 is TGTGCCAGCAGTTTAGGAGGGAATAGCAATCAGCCCCAGCATTTT.